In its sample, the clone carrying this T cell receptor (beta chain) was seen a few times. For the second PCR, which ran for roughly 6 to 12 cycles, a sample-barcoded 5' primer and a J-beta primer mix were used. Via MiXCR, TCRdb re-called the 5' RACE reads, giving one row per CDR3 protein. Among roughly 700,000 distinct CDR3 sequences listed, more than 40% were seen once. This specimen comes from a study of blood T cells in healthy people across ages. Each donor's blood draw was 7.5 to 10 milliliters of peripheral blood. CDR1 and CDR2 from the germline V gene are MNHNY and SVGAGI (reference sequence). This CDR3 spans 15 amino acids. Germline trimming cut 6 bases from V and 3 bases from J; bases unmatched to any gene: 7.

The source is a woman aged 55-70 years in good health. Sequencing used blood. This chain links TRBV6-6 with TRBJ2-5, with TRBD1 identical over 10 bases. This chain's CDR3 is CASRPFGTGEETQYF. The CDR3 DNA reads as TGTGCCAGCAGACCTTTCGGGACAGGGGAAGAGACCCAGTACTTC.